Listed below are T cell receptor beta chains from one sample, sequenced in a study of blood T cell repertoires in COVID-19. The protocol was immunoSEQ multiplex PCR, while the TCRdb copy is restricted to in-frame clones and leaves out a portion. Among 100,000 to 150,000 clones listed, about 89% were seen once. Sequencing was carried out using peripheral blood. These receptors were obtained from a man between 60 and 75 years old with COVID-19, enrolled during active disease. The CDR3 runs from the conserved cysteine through the conserved F or W. Fields, in order: D gene, J gene, clone size, V gene, CDR3 DNA, CDR3 protein. D genes are given only for firm matches. Expanded clones get a size class; other rows say once, few or many, or leave the size out.

d_call: TRBD1
j_call: TRBJ1-2
clone_size: NA
v_call: TRBV19
cdr3_nt: TGTGCCAGTAGTGCTGACAGGGGGCATTATGGCTACACCTTC
cdr3_aa: CASSADRGHYGYTF

d_call: NA
j_call: TRBJ2-2
clone_size: NA
v_call: TRBV29-1
cdr3_nt: TGCAGCGTATCTACTAGGGCCGGGGAGCTGTTTTTT
cdr3_aa: CSVSTRAGELFF

d_call: NA
j_call: TRBJ2-6
clone_size: NA
v_call: TRBV11-2
cdr3_nt: TGTGCCAGCAGTTCGGACGGGAACTCTGGGGCCAACGTCCTGACTTTC
cdr3_aa: CASSSDGNSGANVLTF

d_call: NA
j_call: TRBJ1-4
clone_size: NA
v_call: TRBV7-9
cdr3_nt: TGTGCCAGCAGATTACAGGGCCATGAAAAACTGTTTTTT
cdr3_aa: CASRLQGHEKLFF

d_call: NA
j_call: TRBJ1-5
clone_size: NA
v_call: TRBV6-5
cdr3_nt: TGTGCCAGCAGCACAGGGCAGAGCAATCAGCCCCAGCATTTT
cdr3_aa: CASSTGQSNQPQHF

d_call: TRBD1
j_call: TRBJ1-6
clone_size: NA
v_call: TRBV9
cdr3_nt: TGTGCCAGCAGCGCCCCAGGGACAGGAGGGAATTCACCCCTCCACTTT
cdr3_aa: CASSAPGTGGNSPLHF

d_call: TRBD2
j_call: TRBJ2-7
clone_size: NA
v_call: TRBV7-8
cdr3_nt: TGTGCCAGCAGCTCTAGCGGGGGGGATAGGTCCTACGAGCAGTACTTC
cdr3_aa: CASSSSGGDRSYEQYF

d_call: TRBD1
j_call: TRBJ1-1
clone_size: once
v_call: TRBV2
cdr3_nt: TGTGCCAGCATGTTTACGGACAGGGCGGTTACTGAAGCTTTCTTT
cdr3_aa: CASMFTDRAVTEAFF

d_call: NA
j_call: TRBJ1-4
clone_size: NA
v_call: TRBV2
cdr3_nt: TGTGCCAGCAGCCGGGGAGCTAATGAAAAACTGTTTTTT
cdr3_aa: CASSRGANEKLFF

d_call: NA
j_call: TRBJ1-2
clone_size: NA
v_call: TRBV19
cdr3_nt: TGTGCCAGTACCATAAGGGGGGGAGGCGACTATGGCTACACCTTC
cdr3_aa: CASTIRGGGDYGYTF

d_call: TRBD1
j_call: TRBJ1-1
clone_size: NA
v_call: TRBV6-5
cdr3_nt: TGTGCCAGCAGTTACGGAAGGTACAGGGGCGGCACTGAAGCTTTCTTT
cdr3_aa: CASSYGRYRGGTEAFF

d_call: TRBD2
j_call: TRBJ2-3
clone_size: NA
v_call: TRBV7-2
cdr3_nt: TGTGCCAGCAGCCACCGAGGGACTAGCGGGGGGGGAGGCACAGATACGCAGTATTTT
cdr3_aa: CASSHRGTSGGGGTDTQYF

d_call: NA
j_call: TRBJ1-1
clone_size: NA
v_call: TRBV2
cdr3_nt: TGTGCCAGCAGTGAATGGTTCGGGGAAGGTACTGAAGCTTTCTTT
cdr3_aa: CASSEWFGEGTEAFF

d_call: NA
j_call: TRBJ1-1
clone_size: once
v_call: TRBV28
cdr3_nt: TGTGCCAGCAGTCAAGATACAGGGAACACTGAAGCTTTCTTT
cdr3_aa: CASSQDTGNTEAFF

d_call: NA
j_call: TRBJ2-2
clone_size: NA
v_call: TRBV6-4
cdr3_nt: TGTGCCAGCAGTGACCGAGACACCGGGGAGCTGTTTTTT
cdr3_aa: CASSDRDTGELFF

d_call: NA
j_call: TRBJ1-1
clone_size: NA
v_call: TRBV7-3
cdr3_nt: TGTGCCAGCAGCTTAAGTCAGAACACTGAAGCTTTCTTT
cdr3_aa: CASSLSQNTEAFF

d_call: TRBD1
j_call: TRBJ1-4
clone_size: NA
v_call: TRBV7-3
cdr3_nt: TGTGCCAGCAGCCAAGGGGTGGGACAGCCACTGTTTTTT
cdr3_aa: CASSQGVGQPLFF

d_call: NA
j_call: TRBJ1-1
clone_size: few
v_call: TRBV19
cdr3_nt: TGTGCCAGTAGTATGGAAGGCAGGGCCACTGAAGCTTTCTTT
cdr3_aa: CASSMEGRATEAFF

d_call: NA
j_call: TRBJ2-5
clone_size: NA
v_call: TRBV24-1
cdr3_nt: TGTGCCACCAGTGGTACTCGAGGGGGCCAAGAGACCCAGTACTTC
cdr3_aa: CATSGTRGGQETQYF

d_call: TRBD1
j_call: TRBJ2-1
clone_size: NA
v_call: TRBV2
cdr3_nt: TGTGCCAGCGTGGGACAGACGAGCTCCTACAATGAGCAGTTCTTC
cdr3_aa: CASVGQTSSYNEQFF

d_call: NA
j_call: TRBJ1-1
clone_size: once
v_call: TRBV28
cdr3_nt: TGTGCCAGCAGTGGGGGGGGACTGAACACTGAAGCTTTCTTT
cdr3_aa: CASSGGGLNTEAFF

d_call: NA
j_call: TRBJ1-2
clone_size: NA
v_call: TRBV5-1
cdr3_nt: TGCGCCAGCAGGTCAGGGGTGGGAGCTAACTATGGCTACACCTTC
cdr3_aa: CASRSGVGANYGYTF

d_call: TRBD1
j_call: TRBJ2-7
clone_size: NA
v_call: TRBV18
cdr3_nt: TGTGCCAGCTCACCCTCCCAGGGGGCCTACGAGCAGTACTTC
cdr3_aa: CASSPSQGAYEQYF

d_call: NA
j_call: TRBJ2-7
clone_size: NA
v_call: TRBV12-3/TRBV12-4
cdr3_nt: TGTGCCAGCAACCCTGGGGGGTTCGACGAGCAGTACTTC
cdr3_aa: CASNPGGFDEQYF

d_call: NA
j_call: TRBJ1-2
clone_size: NA
v_call: TRBV30
cdr3_nt: TGTGCCTGGAGTAGTGGACATAGTAGCGGCTACACCTTC
cdr3_aa: CAWSSGHSSGYTF

d_call: TRBD2
j_call: TRBJ2-1
clone_size: NA
v_call: TRBV7-3
cdr3_nt: TGTGCCAGCAGCTTAACCGCCGGGACTAACAATGAGCAGTTCTTC
cdr3_aa: CASSLTAGTNNEQFF

d_call: TRBD1
j_call: TRBJ1-1
clone_size: NA
v_call: TRBV29-1
cdr3_nt: TGCAGCGTTAGACAGGGAGGCACTGAAGCTTTCTTT
cdr3_aa: CSVRQGGTEAFF

d_call: NA
j_call: TRBJ2-1
clone_size: NA
v_call: TRBV4-2
cdr3_nt: TGTGCCAGCAGCCAAGATGGTTTGGCTAGCAGTGAGGATGAGCAGTTCTTC
cdr3_aa: CASSQDGLASSEDEQFF

d_call: TRBD1
j_call: TRBJ2-7
clone_size: NA
v_call: TRBV7-2
cdr3_nt: TGTGCCAGCAGCTTAGGTCCCGGACAGGGAGGATACGAGCAGTACTTC
cdr3_aa: CASSLGPGQGGYEQYF

d_call: NA
j_call: TRBJ1-2
clone_size: NA
v_call: TRBV27
cdr3_nt: TGTGCCAGCAGTTCTGGGCGTGGGTATGGCTACACCTTC
cdr3_aa: CASSSGRGYGYTF

d_call: NA
j_call: TRBJ1-2
clone_size: NA
v_call: TRBV19
cdr3_nt: TGTGCCAGTACTCCAAGTTGGGGGGTCTACACCTTC
cdr3_aa: CASTPSWGVYTF

d_call: NA
j_call: TRBJ1-5
clone_size: NA
v_call: TRBV6-4
cdr3_nt: TGTGCCAGCAGTGCGAGAGAGGGCAATCAGCCCCAGCATTTT
cdr3_aa: CASSAREGNQPQHF

d_call: NA
j_call: TRBJ1-3
clone_size: NA
v_call: TRBV12-5
cdr3_nt: TGTGCTAGTGGTTTGGTAAAGTCCTCTGAGGGCACCATATATTTT
cdr3_aa: CASGLVKSSEGTIYF

d_call: NA
j_call: TRBJ2-5
clone_size: NA
v_call: TRBV30
cdr3_nt: TGTGCCTGGATGAAACTAGCCGCTCAAGAGACCCAGTACTTC
cdr3_aa: CAWMKLAAQETQYF

d_call: TRBD1
j_call: TRBJ1-5
clone_size: NA
v_call: TRBV24-1
cdr3_nt: TGTGCCACCAGTGATTCCGGGACAGGTAGCAATCAGCCCCAGCATTTT
cdr3_aa: CATSDSGTGSNQPQHF

d_call: NA
j_call: TRBJ1-1
clone_size: NA
v_call: TRBV7-3
cdr3_nt: TGTGCCAGCAGCTTAAAGGCGGGCATCGCTGAAGCTTTCTTT
cdr3_aa: CASSLKAGIAEAFF

d_call: TRBD1
j_call: TRBJ1-6
clone_size: NA
v_call: TRBV4-2
cdr3_nt: TGTGCCAGCAGCCAATACAGCGGACAGGGGAGCTCCTATAATTCACCCCTCCACTTT
cdr3_aa: CASSQYSGQGSSYNSPLHF

d_call: TRBD1
j_call: TRBJ1-4
clone_size: once
v_call: TRBV11-2
cdr3_nt: TGTGCCAGCAGCCAAGACAGGGCACGGGAACTGTTTTTT
cdr3_aa: CASSQDRARELFF

d_call: NA
j_call: TRBJ2-3
clone_size: NA
v_call: TRBV10-1
cdr3_nt: TGCGCCAGCAGCGGGGACTCCACCACAGATACGCAGTATTTT
cdr3_aa: CASSGDSTTDTQYF

d_call: NA
j_call: TRBJ2-1
clone_size: NA
v_call: TRBV11-2
cdr3_nt: TGTGCCAGCAGCTTAGATCAGAGGGATGAGCAGTTCTTC
cdr3_aa: CASSLDQRDEQFF

d_call: NA
j_call: TRBJ1-1
clone_size: once
v_call: TRBV14
cdr3_nt: TGTGCCAGCAGCGGGGGCCCTAACACTGAAGCTTTCTTT
cdr3_aa: CASSGGPNTEAFF

d_call: TRBD1
j_call: TRBJ1-4
clone_size: NA
v_call: TRBV4-2
cdr3_nt: TGTGCCAGCAGCCCGGGACAGAATAATGAAAAACTGTTTTTT
cdr3_aa: CASSPGQNNEKLFF

d_call: NA
j_call: TRBJ2-3
clone_size: few
v_call: TRBV12-3/TRBV12-4
cdr3_nt: TGTGCCAGCAGTAGGGGAAACACAGATACGCAGTATTTT
cdr3_aa: CASSRGNTDTQYF

d_call: NA
j_call: TRBJ1-3
clone_size: NA
v_call: TRBV28
cdr3_nt: TGTGCCAGCAGTTTCCTGTCCCGTGGAAACACCATATATTTT
cdr3_aa: CASSFLSRGNTIYF

d_call: NA
j_call: TRBJ1-3
clone_size: NA
v_call: TRBV6-1
cdr3_nt: TGTGCCAGCAGCTCCGGTGGGGCAGGAGGAAACACCATATATTTT
cdr3_aa: CASSSGGAGGNTIYF